This T cell receptor (beta chain) originates from a study of OX40 agonist ivuxolimab in advanced cancers. Across the whole study: Cohort: 80% to 90% men, mean age about 60, aged roughly 20 to 79. Three patients, one with hepatocellular carcinoma and two with cutaneous melanoma, achieved partial responses.

The CDR3 extends over 12 amino acids. Germline lookup yields CDR1 SGDLS and CDR2 YYNGEE. V lost 0 bases, J lost 5 bases, and 3 bases lay in between. Clones were read by immunoSEQ multiplex PCR, and TCRdb kept only the in-frame ones, dropping some. Of about 47,000 clones listed, about 85% are singletons. The chain uses TRBV9 and TRBJ2-1; D gene uncertain. The sample was CD4+ or CD8+ T cells sorted from blood, taken in a trial of the OX40 agonist ivuxolimab. This TCR came from an adult with an advanced solid tumor such as melanoma, head and neck, liver or kidney cancer. The CDR3 DNA reads TGTGCCAGCAGCGTAGACCACAATGAGCAGTTCTTC. Its protein product is CASSVDHNEQFF.